Below are 5 T cell receptor beta chains sequenced from a single sample in a study of CD8+ T cells in alopecia areata. Treatment of the sample: oral pan-JAK inhibitor, 5-10 mg twice daily. Extracted RNA was reverse transcribed into cDNA, the sequencing template. The protocol was immunoSEQ multiplex PCR, while the TCRdb copy is restricted to in-frame clones and leaves out a portion. The top ten hold roughly 0.93% of the sample, which has 250,000 to 350,000 clones, about 62% seen once. The sample consisted of CD4+ T cells sorted from blood, taken between weeks 51 and 52, from a patient treated with tofacitinib. These receptors originate from a human donor with alopecia areata.

V gene TRBV7-2 combines with J gene TRBJ1-5, with 8 bases that match TRBD1. With 6 bases clipped from V and 6 bases from J, the junction kept 7 bases outside the gene matches. Germline CDR1 reads SGHTA; CDR2 reads FQGNSA. This CDR3 is 14 amino acids long. CDR3 sequence (DNA): TGTGCCAGCAGTTACGACAGGGGAAGTCAGCCCCAGCATTTT. Translated: CASSYDRGSQPQHF.

The chain recombines TRBV13 with TRBJ2-1; D is unclear. The CDR3 loop spans 12 amino acids. Germline CDR1 and CDR2: PRHDT and FYEKMQ (reference sequence). V lost 10 bases and J 5 bases, leaving 12 bases between the germline ends. The CDR3 bases are TGTGCCATTGAGTCGGACGACAATGAGCAGTTCTTC. Its protein is CAIESDDNEQFF.

The rearrangement links TRBV7-2 to TRBJ2-7, with TRBD1 identical over 8 bases. The CDR3 contains 15 residues. With 2 bases clipped from V and 6 bases from J, the junction kept 9 bases outside the gene matches. Germline V gene lookup returns CDR1 SGHTA and CDR2 FQGNSA. The CDR3 region is CASSLPGQASTEQYF. The CDR3 region has the DNA TGTGCCAGCAGCTTACCGGGACAGGCGTCTACCGAGCAGTACTTC.

CDR3 DNA sequence: TGTGCCAGCAGCTTGGAGGCAGGGACTAGCGGGGACACCGGGGAGCTGTTTTTT. Protein sequence: CASSLEAGTSGDTGELFF. The V gene is TRBV5-4, the J gene TRBJ2-2, with 13 bases that match TRBD2. CDR1 and CDR2 (germline): SGHNT, YYREEE (reference sequence). This CDR3 comprises 18 residues. The V segment lost 0 bases and the J segment 3 bases; nucleotides outside the gene matches: 5.

The rearrangement links TRBV4-3 to TRBJ1-4, with D possibly TRBD1 on 5 matching bases. The V end lost 4 bases, the J end lost 6 bases, and 24 bases lay between the germline ends. The CDR3 is 18 amino acids. The germline CDR1 and CDR2 sequences are LGHNA and YSLEER. The CDR3, as DNA: TGCGCCAGCAGCCCCAAGGTGGGTCCGGGACTGCTGGATGAAAAACTGTTTTTT. The encoded protein is CASSPKVGPGLLDEKLFF.